These 12 T cell receptor beta chains were sequenced from one sample in a study of T cells in Graves' hyperthyroidism and ophthalmopathy. Amplification targeted TCR beta CDR3 regions from RNA transcripts. During a first-round RT-PCR of the TCR CDR3, the HTBI primer set was used. A single record per CDR3 protein comes from TCRdb applying MiXCR to the multiplex PCR reads. The sample has about 550,000 distinct CDR3 sequences; 20% to 25% are singletons. Input material: blood. The receptor set was obtained from a man between 18 and 29 years old with Graves' hyperthyroidism.

Many counts were recorded for this clonotype. V usage is TRBV4-1 and J usage is TRBJ1-2; 7 nucleotides align to TRBD1. V lost 6 bases, J lost 6 bases, and 16 bases stayed unmatched. This CDR3 is built from 16 residues. Germline loops: CDR1 MGHRA, CDR2 YSYEKL. This CDR3 is CASSWTGATSGDGYTF. The CDR3 DNA reads as TGCGCCAGCAGTTGGACAGGCGCAACGTCGGGGGATGGCTACACCTTC.

The gene calls are TRBV7-2 and TRBJ1-1; TRBD1 might be the D (5 bases). Trimming removed 4 bases at V and 0 bases at J, with 12 bases between. The CDR3 extends over 15 amino acids. Per germline, CDR1 SGHTA and CDR2 FQGNSA. DNA of the CDR3: TGTGCCAGCAGCTGGGTTGGACAATTGAACACTGAAGCTTTCTTT. It yields the protein CASSWVGQLNTEAFF.

The gene calls are TRBV19 and TRBJ1-5, with TRBD1 matching 7 bases. CDR1 and CDR2 from the germline V gene are LNHDA and SQIVND (reference sequence). The CDR3 is 17 amino acids. Trimming took 10 bases from V and 0 from J; bases not matched to a gene: 15. This CDR3 reads CATLGETGIYSNQPQHF. The CDR3 DNA follows: TGTGCCACCCTTGGGGAGACAGGGATATATAGCAATCAGCCCCAGCATTTT.

The chain is built from TRBV6-2 or TRBV6-3 and TRBJ1-1; 8 bases line up with TRBD1. Germline V CDR1 and CDR2: MNHEY, SVGEGT. The CDR3 spans 12 residues. Unmatched junction bases numbered 3, after V lost 4 bases and J lost 8 bases. The CDR3 DNA follows: TGTGCCAGCAGTTCCGACAGGGGAGAAGCTTTCTTT. Amino acids: CASSSDRGEAFF.

The chain is built from TRBV20-1 and TRBJ2-7, with 9 bases lining up with TRBD2. The length of the CDR3 is 14 residues. CDR1 and CDR2 from the germline V gene are DFQATT and SNEGSKA (reference sequence). The trim removed 3 bases at V and 3 bases at J, leaving 6 bases unmatched. Written as DNA, the CDR3 is TGCAGTGCTAGTATGCGGGAGGGCCGCTACGAGCAGTACTTC. This translates into CSASMREGRYEQYF.

V gene TRBV12-3 or TRBV12-4 combines with J gene TRBJ2-2; D remains ambiguous. This CDR3 comprises 14 residues. V lost 5 bases and J 0 bases, leaving 7 bases between the germline ends. CDR3 sequence: CASSRIPNTGELFF. Written as DNA, the CDR3 is TGTGCCAGCAGTCGGATACCGAACACCGGGGAGCTGTTTTTT.

The chain has TRBV6-1 and TRBJ2-2; D call uncertain. Germline V CDR1 and CDR2: MNHNS, SASEGT. The ends were cut back, 0 bases at V and 4 bases at J, with 6 bases in the middle. The CDR3 is made up of 14 amino acids. CDR3 loop: CASSEAPPTGELFF. CDR3 nucleotides: TGTGCCAGCAGTGAAGCCCCCCCCACCGGGGAGCTGTTTTTT.

The table lists this clonotype with many counts. The chain joins TRBV7-2 to TRBJ1-1; weak D call: TRBD1 (5 bases). This CDR3 region has 15 residues. V was trimmed by 4 bases and J by 6 bases, leaving 18 bases between them. Germline loops: CDR1 SGHTA, CDR2 FQGNSA. CDR3 sequence (DNA): TGTGCCAGCAGCTCCCCTGCAGGAGGGGACGCTGAAGCTTTCTTT. Translated, it gives CASSSPAGGDAEAFF.

This clonotype was recorded at least ten times. The rearrangement links TRBV12-3 or TRBV12-4 to TRBJ1-2; D is perhaps TRBD1 (5 bases). The CDR3 has 14 residues. Trimming took 7 bases from V and 4 from J, leaving 16 bases between them. The CDR3 reads CASKFRGYGYGYTF. As DNA, the CDR3 is TGTGCCAGCAAATTTCGGGGGTACGGCTATGGCTACACCTTC.

The chain is built from TRBV7-9 and TRBJ1-1, with 11 positions matching TRBD1. Per germline, CDR1 SEHNR and CDR2 FQNEAQ (reference sequence). The CDR3 length is 13 residues. V gave up 6 bases and J gave up 11 bases; unmatched junction bases: 8. The CDR3 region is CASREGQGGIAFF. As DNA, the CDR3 is TGTGCCAGCAGAGAGGGACAGGGGGGTATCGCTTTCTTT.

Ten or more counts support this clonotype. The rearrangement links TRBV28 to TRBJ2-4; TRBD1 is a possible D gene (6 bases). V dropped 3 bases and J dropped 3 bases, with 15 bases sitting between them. The CDR3 totals 16 residues. The germline V gene has CDR1 MDHEN and CDR2 SYDVKM. This CDR3 reads CASSLSRQVIKNIQYF. DNA of the CDR3: TGTGCCAGCAGTTTGAGTAGACAGGTGATCAAAAACATTCAGTACTTC.

The chain uses TRBV12-3 or TRBV12-4 and TRBJ1-2; TRBD1 aligns across 12 bases. The CDR3 is 16 amino acids. Unmatched junction bases numbered 7, after V lost 6 bases and J lost 2 bases. For the CDR3, the DNA is TGTGCCAGCAGACCCCGGGACAGGGGGCTGAACTATGGCTACACCTTC. Protein: CASRPRDRGLNYGYTF.